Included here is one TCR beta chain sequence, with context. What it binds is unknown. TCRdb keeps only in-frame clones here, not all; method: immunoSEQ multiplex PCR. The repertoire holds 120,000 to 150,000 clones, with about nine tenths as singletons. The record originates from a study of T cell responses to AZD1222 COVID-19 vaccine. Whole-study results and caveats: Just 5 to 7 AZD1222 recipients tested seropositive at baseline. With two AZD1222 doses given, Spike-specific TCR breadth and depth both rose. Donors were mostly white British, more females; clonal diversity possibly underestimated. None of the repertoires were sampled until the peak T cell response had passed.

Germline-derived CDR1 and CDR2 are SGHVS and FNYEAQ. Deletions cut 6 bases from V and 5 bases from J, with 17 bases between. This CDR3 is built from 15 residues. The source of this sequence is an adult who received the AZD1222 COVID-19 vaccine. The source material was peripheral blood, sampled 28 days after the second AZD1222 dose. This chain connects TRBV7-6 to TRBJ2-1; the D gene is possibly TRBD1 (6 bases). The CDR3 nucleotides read TGTGCCAGCAGTAAAACATTAGGGGGACACAATGAGCAGTTCTTC. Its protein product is CASSKTLGGHNEQFF.